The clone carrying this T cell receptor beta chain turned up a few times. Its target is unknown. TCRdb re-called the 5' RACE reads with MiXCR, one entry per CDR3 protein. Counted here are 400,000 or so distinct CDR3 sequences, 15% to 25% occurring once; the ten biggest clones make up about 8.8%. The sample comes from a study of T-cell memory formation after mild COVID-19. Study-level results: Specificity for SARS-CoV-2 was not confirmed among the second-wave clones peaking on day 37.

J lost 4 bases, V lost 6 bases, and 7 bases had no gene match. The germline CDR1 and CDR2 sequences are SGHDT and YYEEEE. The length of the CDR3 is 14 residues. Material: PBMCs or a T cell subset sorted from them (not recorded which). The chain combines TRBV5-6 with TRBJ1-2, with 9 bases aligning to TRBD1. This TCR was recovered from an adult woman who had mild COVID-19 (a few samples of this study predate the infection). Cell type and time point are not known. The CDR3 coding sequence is TGTGCCAGCATCTACAGGGGGCAAAGCTATGGCTACACCTTC. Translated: CASIYRGQSYGYTF.